This T cell receptor (beta chain) came from a study of Graves' ophthalmopathy and Graves' hyperthyroidism. Trimming removed 4 bases from V and 2 bases from J; junction bases left unmatched: 3. Per germline, CDR1 SGHVS and CDR2 FQNEAQ. There are 14 residues in the CDR3. The sequenced template was RNA, covering the TCR beta CDR3 region. An opening RT-PCR round employed HTBI primers and preceded a second-round multiplex PCR. TCRdb called the multiplex PCR reads again in MiXCR, with one record for every CDR3 protein. Here the sample spans 450,000 or so distinct CDR3 sequences, roughly an eighth being singletons. The PBMCs were taken from over 9.5 ml of fresh peripheral blood.

The sequence came from a woman in her twenties or thirties with Graves' ophthalmopathy. Material for sequencing was blood. This sequence joins TRBV7-8 and TRBJ2-7, with TRBD1 identical over 9 bases. This chain's CDR3 is CASSWRQGAYEQYF. In DNA, the CDR3 is TGTGCCAGCAGCTGGAGACAGGGGGCCTACGAGCAGTACTTC.